This T cell receptor beta chain stems from a study of metastatic and nonmetastatic thyroid tumors. From the PCR reads, TCRdb re-called clones with MiXCR. The table includes tens of thousands of clones, less than 15% detected once. The CDR3 loop spans 12 amino acids. This clone was observed at least ten times. This could be a read error, since a much larger clone is one nucleotide away. Ahead of thyroid surgery, no patient had received treatment of any kind. The sequence came from a female donor with papillary thyroid cancer or a benign thyroid nodule (not recorded which). Some clones in this sample may be carry-over from other donors' samples. The chain employs TRBV12-3 or TRBV12-4 and TRBJ2-5; D assignment may be TRBD1 or TRBD2 (5 bases each). Sequencing was performed on blood. Here the CDR3 DNA reads TGTGCCAGCAGTCGAGGGGCAGAGACCCGGTACTTC. This encodes CASSRGAETRYF.